Sequencing of this T cell receptor (beta chain) was carried out in a study of blood T cells in healthy people across ages. As for the study in general: For every two T cells, template switching captured about one barcoded beta molecule.

Primed by a sample-barcoded 5' primer and a J-beta primer mix, a second PCR proceeded for about 6 to 11 cycles. A single record per CDR3 protein comes from TCRdb applying MiXCR to the 5' RACE reads. The sample lists over a million distinct CDR3 sequences; approximately 42% were seen once. The donors, aged roughly 6 to 100, were healthy Caucasians from Russia. The CDR3 has 14 amino acids. Deletions cut 7 bases from V and 4 bases from J, with 20 bases between. Germline loops: CDR1 SQVTM, CDR2 ANQGSEA. Turning to this clonotype: What it recognizes is unknown.

Study-wide results and limits: Long-lived and aged donors differed, with more naive CD4+ cells and higher diversity in the long-lived. There was no known CMV status for donors, so expanded clonotype changes were possibly confounded.

The chain couples TRBV29-1 to TRBJ2-7, with a weak D call TRBD2 (6 bases). The receptor's source is a young woman in good health. Sequencing was carried out using blood. CDR3 in amino acids: CSARGILGFYEQYF. DNA for the CDR3: TGCAGCGCACGGGGGATTCTGGGATTTTACGAGCAGTACTTC.